These T cell receptor beta chains were read from a single sample in a study of blood T cell repertoires in COVID-19. Sequencing used immunoSEQ multiplex PCR; TCRdb keeps in-frame clones, though not all of them. The table has over 350,000 clones, around nine tenths seen once. What was sequenced was PBMCs or T cells enriched from blood (not recorded which). The receptors were gathered from a woman in her forties or fifties who had recovered from COVID-19. Both conserved end residues are part of each CDR3. D genes are given only for firm matches. Size is stated for part of the rows, as once, few or many counts, or as a class when the clone is expanded.

>NA|TRBD1|TRBJ2-7|TRBV19
CASTAQGQGTYEQYF
TGTGCCAGTACCGCTCAGGGACAGGGAACCTACGAGCAGTACTTC
>NA|NA|TRBJ2-4|TRBV7-2
CASSPRQGGIQYF
TGTGCCAGCAGCCCGAGGCAGGGAGGCATTCAGTACTTC
>NA|TRBD1|TRBJ1-6|TRBV13
CASTRGSYNSPLHF
TGTGCCAGCACCAGGGGGTCCTATAATTCACCCCTCCACTTT
>NA|NA|TRBJ2-7|TRBV5-1
CASSPWEAGRDEQYF
TGCGCCAGCAGCCCCTGGGAGGCAGGGCGGGACGAGCAGTACTTC
>once|NA|TRBJ2-7|TRBV4-1
CASSPGVIVYEQYF
TGCGCCAGCAGCCCGGGGGTTATCGTATACGAGCAGTACTTC
>NA|TRBD1|TRBJ2-7|TRBV19
CASSVTGTGGREQYF
TGTGCCAGTAGTGTTACCGGGACAGGGGGCCGGGAGCAGTACTTC
>NA|TRBD1|TRBJ2-1|TRBV18
CASSERRRDRGLDEQFF
TGTGCCAGCTCTGAGCGCCGTCGGGACAGGGGGCTGGATGAGCAGTTCTTC
>NA|TRBD1|TRBJ2-5|TRBV7-8
CASRPLVRKGQGETQYF
TGTGCCAGCAGGCCTTTGGTCAGAAAGGGACAGGGTGAGACCCAGTACTTC
>large|TRBD1|TRBJ1-1|TRBV7-9
CASSDYRDRVPEAFF
TGTGCCAGCAGCGACTACCGGGACAGGGTGCCTGAAGCTTTCTTT
>NA|TRBD1|TRBJ2-1|TRBV6-1
CASSGAWPGTGINEQFF
TGTGCCAGCAGTGGCGCCTGGCCCGGGACAGGGATAAATGAGCAGTTCTTC
>NA|NA|TRBJ2-1|TRBV7-8
CASSLSFSGATYNEQFF
TGTGCCAGCAGCTTAAGTTTTTCAGGGGCGACTTACAATGAGCAGTTCTTC
>few|NA|TRBJ1-5|TRBV27
CASSPHARYSNQPQHF
TGTGCCAGCAGCCCCCACGCCCGGTATAGCAATCAGCCCCAGCATTTT
>NA|TRBD1|TRBJ1-2|TRBV28
CASSRDRVRGYTF
TGTGCCAGCAGCCGGGACAGGGTAAGAGGCTACACCTTC
>NA|NA|TRBJ1-3|TRBV6-5
CASAAGPGNTIYF
TGTGCCAGCGCCGCGGGACCTGGAAACACCATATATTTT
>NA|NA|TRBJ2-1|TRBV10-3
CAIGRANEQFF
TGTGCCATCGGCAGGGCCAATGAGCAGTTCTTC
>NA|NA|TRBJ1-1|TRBV29-1
CSVQGIGYTEAFF
TGCAGCGTTCAGGGGATAGGGTACACTGAAGCTTTCTTT
>NA|TRBD1|TRBJ1-1|TRBV27
CASTRGTAKGNTEAFF
TGTGCCAGCACTCGGGGGACAGCAAAAGGGAACACTGAAGCTTTCTTT
>NA|NA|TRBJ1-2|TRBV24-1
CATSDQTANYGYTF
TGTGCCACCAGTGATCAGACAGCTAACTATGGCTACACCTTC
>NA|TRBD2|TRBJ2-1|TRBV5-1
CASSFSGGAGNEQFF
TGCGCCAGCAGCTTTAGCGGGGGGGCAGGTAATGAGCAGTTCTTC
>NA|TRBD1|TRBJ1-2|TRBV12-5
CASGLATGNYGYTF
TGTGCTAGTGGTTTGGCGACAGGGAACTATGGCTACACCTTC
>NA|NA|TRBJ1-1|TRBV28
CASSLTGGDTEAFF
TGTGCCAGCAGTCTTACGGGAGGGGACACTGAAGCTTTCTTT
>NA|NA|TRBJ2-7|TRBV5-5
CASSLADYEQYF
TGTGCCAGCAGCTTGGCAGACTACGAGCAGTACTTC
>NA|NA|TRBJ2-3|TRBV19
CASSISIVDTQYF
TGTGCCAGTAGTATATCGATAGTGGATACGCAGTATTTT
>NA|NA|TRBJ1-4|TRBV4-1
CASSQEYRTETNEKLFF
TGCGCCAGCAGCCAAGAGTACCGGACTGAAACTAATGAAAAACTGTTTTTT
>NA|NA|TRBJ1-2|TRBV27
CASASAGLYGYTF
TGTGCCAGCGCGTCGGCAGGCTTATATGGCTACACCTTC
>few|NA|TRBJ2-7|TRBV6-2/TRBV6-3
CASSYFPGAYFEQYF
TGTGCCAGCAGTTATTTCCCAGGGGCCTACTTCGAGCAGTACTTC
>NA|TRBD1|TRBJ1-1|TRBV12-3/TRBV12-4
CATGDSPNTEAFF
TGTGCCACGGGGGACAGTCCTAACACTGAAGCTTTCTTT
>NA|NA|TRBJ2-2|TRBV11-3
CASRASNTGELFF
TGTGCCAGCAGGGCCTCGAACACCGGGGAGCTGTTTTTT
>NA|NA|TRBJ1-2|TRBV29-1
CSVKLAGNYGYTF
TGCAGCGTTAAGCTCGCCGGTAACTATGGCTACACCTTC
>NA|TRBD1|TRBJ1-1|TRBV19
CASSHRTGGENTEAFF
TGTGCCAGTAGCCACCGGACAGGGGGCGAGAACACTGAAGCTTTCTTT
>NA|TRBD2|TRBJ2-7|TRBV11-3
CASSPRGAGTYEQYF
TGTGCCAGCAGCCCCCGTGGAGCGGGGACCTACGAGCAGTACTTC
>once|NA|TRBJ1-2|TRBV29-1
CSVDFPLDTVRYGYTF
TGCAGCGTCGATTTTCCCTTGGACACGGTCCGCTATGGCTACACCTTC
>NA|TRBD1|TRBJ2-7|TRBV27
CASSQLDRASSEQYF
TGTGCCAGCAGTCAGCTAGACAGGGCATCGTCCGAGCAGTACTTC
>NA|NA|TRBJ2-1|TRBV5-1
CASSLASAQGRRQFF
TGCGCCAGCAGCTTGGCATCGGCACAGGGAAGAAGGCAGTTCTTC
>once|TRBD1|TRBJ1-2|TRBV10-3
CAISGRGQGNYGYTF
TGTGCCATCAGTGGCCGCGGACAGGGTAACTATGGCTACACCTTC
>NA|NA|TRBJ1-1|TRBV19
CASSMGGDTEAFF
TGTGCCAGTAGTATGGGAGGGGACACTGAAGCTTTCTTT
>NA|NA|TRBJ1-6|TRBV27
CASSPPGSYNSPLHF
TGTGCCAGCAGTCCCCCCGGGTCTTATAATTCACCCCTCCACTTT
>NA|NA|TRBJ2-1|TRBV30
CAWGSFRDEQFF
TGTGCCTGGGGATCCTTCAGGGATGAGCAGTTCTTC
>NA|TRBD1|TRBJ1-6|TRBV27
CASRKSGTANSPLHF
TGTGCCAGCAGAAAATCCGGGACAGCCAATTCACCCCTCCACTTT
>NA|NA|TRBJ1-1|TRBV9
CASSARGGVAEAFF
TGTGCCAGCAGCGCCCGGGGAGGGGTGGCTGAAGCTTTCTTT
>NA|NA|TRBJ1-2|TRBV11-2
CASSLMSKRYTF
TGTGCCAGCAGCTTAATGTCTAAGCGCTACACCTTC
>NA|NA|TRBJ1-4|TRBV4-1
CASSQLEDSRNEKLFF
TGCGCCAGCAGCCAGTTGGAGGACAGCCGAAATGAAAAACTGTTTTTT
>NA|NA|TRBJ1-1|TRBV5-4
CASSLTGGTEAFF
TGTGCCAGCAGCTTGACCGGAGGCACTGAAGCTTTCTTT
>NA|NA|TRBJ2-1|TRBV7-2
CASSLNIQGNEQFF
TGTGCCAGCAGCTTAAATATACAGGGTAATGAGCAGTTCTTC
>once|TRBD1|TRBJ1-1|TRBV4-3
CASRIQGMNTEAFF
TGCGCCAGCAGGATACAGGGGATGAACACTGAAGCTTTCTTT
>NA|NA|TRBJ2-1|TRBV11-1
CASSPLTHSITNEQFF
TGTGCCAGCAGCCCGCTAACCCATTCGATTACTAATGAGCAGTTCTTC
>NA|TRBD1|TRBJ1-1|TRBV2
CASSANPGQATNTEAFF
TGTGCCAGCAGCGCCAACCCAGGACAGGCGACGAACACTGAAGCTTTCTTT
>NA|TRBD1|TRBJ1-5|TRBV7-2
CASSVNRGPQPQHF
TGTGCCAGCAGCGTAAACAGGGGACCACAGCCCCAGCATTTT
>NA|TRBD1|TRBJ1-1|TRBV4-3
CASSHGTGEAEAFF
TGCGCCAGCAGCCACGGGACAGGGGAGGCTGAAGCTTTCTTT
>NA|NA|TRBJ2-2|TRBV11-2
CASSLVVQQNTGELFF
TGTGCCAGCAGCTTAGTGGTACAGCAGAACACCGGGGAGCTGTTTTTT